This record looks at one TCR beta chain sequence and its context. Its specificity is not known. These data are taken from a study of response to subunit inactivated influenza vaccine. Study results and caveats: The authors offered the suggestion that each seasonal influenza vaccination recruits few new T cells.

The CDR3 loop spans 17 amino acids. Deletions cut 5 bases from V and 6 bases from J, with 25 bases between. Per germline, CDR1 SGHTA and CDR2 FQGNSA. One entry per CDR3 protein results from TCRdb running MiXCR on the RT-PCR reads. The table shows fewer than 700,000 distinct CDR3 sequences, with under 15% occurring only once. Here the sequenced sample was PBMCs from blood, taken 35 to 45 days after vaccination. The origin of this receptor is a man between 50 and 59 years old who received an inactivated influenza vaccine. The chain couples TRBV7-2 to TRBJ2-5; D call uncertain. CDR3 sequence: CASSPILINSPLQTQYF. CDR3 nucleotides: TGTGCCAGCAGCCCAATACTCATTAATAGCCCCTTACAGACCCAGTACTTC.